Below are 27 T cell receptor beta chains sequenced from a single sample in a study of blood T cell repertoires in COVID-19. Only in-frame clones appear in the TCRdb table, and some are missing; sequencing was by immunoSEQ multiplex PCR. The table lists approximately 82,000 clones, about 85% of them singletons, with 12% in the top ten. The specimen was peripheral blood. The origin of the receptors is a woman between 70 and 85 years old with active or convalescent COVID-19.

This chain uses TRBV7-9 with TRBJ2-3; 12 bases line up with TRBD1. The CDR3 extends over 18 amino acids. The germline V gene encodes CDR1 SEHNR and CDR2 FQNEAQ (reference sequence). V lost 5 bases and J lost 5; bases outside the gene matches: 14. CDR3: CASSLRSPGQGAKDTQYF. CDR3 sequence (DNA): TGTGCCAGCAGCCTACGAAGTCCGGGACAGGGGGCGAAAGATACGCAGTATTTT.

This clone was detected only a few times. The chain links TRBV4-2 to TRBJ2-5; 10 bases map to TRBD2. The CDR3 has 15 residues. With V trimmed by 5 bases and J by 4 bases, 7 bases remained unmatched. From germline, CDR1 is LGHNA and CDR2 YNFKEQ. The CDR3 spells CASSRSGGAGETQYF. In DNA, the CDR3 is TGTGCCAGCAGCAGGAGCGGGGGGGCGGGAGAGACCCAGTACTTC.

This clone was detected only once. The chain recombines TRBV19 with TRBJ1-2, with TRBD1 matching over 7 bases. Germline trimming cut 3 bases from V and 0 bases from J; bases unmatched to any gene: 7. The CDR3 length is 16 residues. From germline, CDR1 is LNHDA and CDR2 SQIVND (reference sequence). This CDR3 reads CASSIGTVLANYGYTF. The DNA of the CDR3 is TGTGCCAGTAGTATCGGGACAGTCTTAGCTAACTATGGCTACACCTTC.

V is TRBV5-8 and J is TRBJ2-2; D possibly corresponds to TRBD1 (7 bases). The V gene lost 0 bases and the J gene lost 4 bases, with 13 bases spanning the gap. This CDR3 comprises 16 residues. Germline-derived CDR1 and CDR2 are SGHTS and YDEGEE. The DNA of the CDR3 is TGTGCCAGCAGCTTGGTGCGGGGACAGACCACCGGGGAGCTGTTTTTT. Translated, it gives CASSLVRGQTTGELFF.

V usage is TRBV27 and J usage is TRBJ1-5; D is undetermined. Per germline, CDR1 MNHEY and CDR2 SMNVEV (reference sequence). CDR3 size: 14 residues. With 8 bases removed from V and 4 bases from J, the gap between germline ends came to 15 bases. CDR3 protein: CASWARGSNQPQHF. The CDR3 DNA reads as TGTGCCAGCTGGGCCCGCGGGTCAAATCAGCCCCAGCATTTT.

The CDR3 DNA is TGTGCCAGCAGCTTTGTTGGAGCCTACACAGATACGCAGTATTTT. This sequence encodes CASSFVGAYTDTQYF. The J gene is TRBJ2-3, the V gene TRBV11-1; D uncertain. The length of the CDR3 is 15 residues. V was clipped by 3 bases and J by 2 bases, with 12 bases between them. CDR1 is SGHAT, CDR2 FQDESV, per germline (reference sequence).

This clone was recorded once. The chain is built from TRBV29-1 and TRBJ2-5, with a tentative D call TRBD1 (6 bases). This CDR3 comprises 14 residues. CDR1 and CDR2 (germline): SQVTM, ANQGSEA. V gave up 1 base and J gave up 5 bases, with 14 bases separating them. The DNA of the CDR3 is TGCAGCGTTGAAGTACGGTCAGGGGTGGAGACCCAGTACTTC. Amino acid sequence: CSVEVRSGVETQYF.

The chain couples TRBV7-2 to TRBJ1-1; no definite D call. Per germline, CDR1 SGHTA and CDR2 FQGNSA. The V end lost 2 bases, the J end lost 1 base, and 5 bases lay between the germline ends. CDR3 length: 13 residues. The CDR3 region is CASSLSGNTEAFF. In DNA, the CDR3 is TGTGCCAGCAGCTTATCAGGGAACACTGAAGCTTTCTTT.

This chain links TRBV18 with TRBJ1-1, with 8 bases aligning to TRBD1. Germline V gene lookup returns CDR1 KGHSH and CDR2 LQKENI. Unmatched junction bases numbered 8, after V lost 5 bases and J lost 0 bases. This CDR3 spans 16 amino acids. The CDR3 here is CASSSLTQGVNTEAFF. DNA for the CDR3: TGTGCCAGCTCATCACTTACACAGGGGGTGAACACTGAAGCTTTCTTT.

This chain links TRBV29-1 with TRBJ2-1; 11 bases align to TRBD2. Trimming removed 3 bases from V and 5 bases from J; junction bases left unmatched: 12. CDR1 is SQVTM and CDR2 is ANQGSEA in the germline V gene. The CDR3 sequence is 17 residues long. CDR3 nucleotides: TGCAGCGTTGACGGTCTAGCGGGGGGTTTGTCCCACAATGAGCAGTTCTTC. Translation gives CSVDGLAGGLSHNEQFF.

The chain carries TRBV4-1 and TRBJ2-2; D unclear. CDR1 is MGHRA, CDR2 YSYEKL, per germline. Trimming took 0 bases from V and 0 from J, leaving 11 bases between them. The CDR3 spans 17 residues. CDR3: CASSQDRGRTNTGELFF. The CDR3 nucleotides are TGCGCCAGCAGCCAAGATCGAGGCAGAACGAACACCGGGGAGCTGTTTTTT.

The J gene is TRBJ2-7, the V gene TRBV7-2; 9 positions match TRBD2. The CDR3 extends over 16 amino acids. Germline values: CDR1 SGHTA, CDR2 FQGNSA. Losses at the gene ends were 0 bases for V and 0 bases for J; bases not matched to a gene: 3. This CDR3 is CASSLASGGSSYEQYF. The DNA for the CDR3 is TGTGCCAGCAGCTTAGCTAGCGGGGGAAGCTCCTACGAGCAGTACTTC.

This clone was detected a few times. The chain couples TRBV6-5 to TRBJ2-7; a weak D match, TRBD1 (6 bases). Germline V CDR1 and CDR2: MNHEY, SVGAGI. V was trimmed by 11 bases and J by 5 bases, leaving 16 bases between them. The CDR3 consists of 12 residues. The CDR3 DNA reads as TGTGCCGTACGGCAGGGGACCAACGAGCAGTACTTC. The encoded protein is CAVRQGTNEQYF.

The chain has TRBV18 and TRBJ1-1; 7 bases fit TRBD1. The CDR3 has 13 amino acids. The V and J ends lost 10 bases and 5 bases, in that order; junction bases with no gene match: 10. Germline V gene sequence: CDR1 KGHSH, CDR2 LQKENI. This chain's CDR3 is CATREGAGTEAFF. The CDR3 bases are TGTGCCACACGAGAGGGGGCTGGGACTGAAGCTTTCTTT. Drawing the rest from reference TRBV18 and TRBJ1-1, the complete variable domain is NAGVMQNPRHLVRRRGQEARLRCSPMKGHSHVYWYRQLPEEGLKFMVYLQKENIIDESGMPKERFSAEFPKEGPSILRIQQVVRGDSAAYFCATREGAGTEAFFGQGTRLTVV.

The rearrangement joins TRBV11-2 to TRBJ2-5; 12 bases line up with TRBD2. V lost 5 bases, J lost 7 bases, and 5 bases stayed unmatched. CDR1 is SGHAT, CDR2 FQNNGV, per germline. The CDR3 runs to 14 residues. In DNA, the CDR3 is TGTGCCAGCAGCCAGACTAGCGGGGGCGGGACCCAGTACTTC. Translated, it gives CASSQTSGGGTQYF.

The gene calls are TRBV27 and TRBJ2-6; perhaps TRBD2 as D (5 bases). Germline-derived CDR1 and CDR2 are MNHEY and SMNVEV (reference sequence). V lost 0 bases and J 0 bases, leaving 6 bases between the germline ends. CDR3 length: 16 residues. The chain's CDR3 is CASSLSRVSGANVLTF. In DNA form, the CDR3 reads TGTGCCAGCAGTTTATCGAGGGTCTCTGGGGCCAACGTCCTGACTTTC.

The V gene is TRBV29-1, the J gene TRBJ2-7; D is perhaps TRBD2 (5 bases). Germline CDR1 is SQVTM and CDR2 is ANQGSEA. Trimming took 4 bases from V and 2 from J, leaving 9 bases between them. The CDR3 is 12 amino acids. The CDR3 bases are TGCAGCGTTGGCCCGGGAACCTACGAGCAGTACTTC. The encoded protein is CSVGPGTYEQYF.

CDR3 DNA sequence: TGCGCCAGCAGCCCCCGACCGGGGATTAGCAATCAGCCCCAGCATTTT. As protein: CASSPRPGISNQPQHF. V and J are TRBV5-1 and TRBJ1-5; D not resolved. The V gene lost 4 bases and the J gene lost 0 bases, with 14 bases spanning the gap. This CDR3 is 16 amino acids long. Germline V gene sequence: CDR1 SGHRS, CDR2 YFSETQ.

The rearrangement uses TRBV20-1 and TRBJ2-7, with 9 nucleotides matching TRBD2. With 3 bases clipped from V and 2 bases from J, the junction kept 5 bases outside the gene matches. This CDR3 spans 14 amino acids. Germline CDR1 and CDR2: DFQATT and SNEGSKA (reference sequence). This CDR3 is CSASVLAGTYEQYF. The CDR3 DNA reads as TGCAGTGCTAGTGTCCTAGCGGGGACCTACGAGCAGTACTTC.

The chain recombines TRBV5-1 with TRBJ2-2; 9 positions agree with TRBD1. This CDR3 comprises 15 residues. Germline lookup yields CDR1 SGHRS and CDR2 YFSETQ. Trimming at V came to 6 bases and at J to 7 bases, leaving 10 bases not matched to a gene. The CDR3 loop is CASKQGAQSLGELFF. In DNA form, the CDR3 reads TGCGCCAGCAAACAGGGGGCTCAATCTCTCGGGGAGCTGTTTTTT.

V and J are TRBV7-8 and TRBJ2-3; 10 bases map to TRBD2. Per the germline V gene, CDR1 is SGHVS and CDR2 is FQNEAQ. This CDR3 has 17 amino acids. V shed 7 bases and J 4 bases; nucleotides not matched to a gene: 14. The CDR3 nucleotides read TGTGCCAGCACCACTCGGGGGGCTAGCGGGGGCTCAGATACGCAGTATTTT. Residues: CASTTRGASGGSDTQYF.

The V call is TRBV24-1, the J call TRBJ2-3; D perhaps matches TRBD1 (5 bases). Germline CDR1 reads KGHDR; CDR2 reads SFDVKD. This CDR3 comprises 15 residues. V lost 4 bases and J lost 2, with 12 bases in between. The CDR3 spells CATSDSQGLTDTQYF. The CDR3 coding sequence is TGTGCCACCAGTGACTCCCAGGGTCTCACAGATACGCAGTATTTT.

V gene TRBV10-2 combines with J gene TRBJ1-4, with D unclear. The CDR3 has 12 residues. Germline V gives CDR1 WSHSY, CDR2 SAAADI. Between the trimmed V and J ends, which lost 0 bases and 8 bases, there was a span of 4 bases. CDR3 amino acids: CASSESEEKLFF. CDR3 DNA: TGCGCCAGCAGTGAGTCGGAGGAAAAACTGTTTTTT.

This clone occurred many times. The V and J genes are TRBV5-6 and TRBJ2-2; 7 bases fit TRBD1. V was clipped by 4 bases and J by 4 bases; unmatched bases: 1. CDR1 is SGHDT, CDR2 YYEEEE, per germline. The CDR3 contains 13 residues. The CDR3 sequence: CASSRGRTGELFF. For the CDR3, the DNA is TGTGCCAGCAGCAGGGGGCGCACCGGGGAGCTGTTTTTT.

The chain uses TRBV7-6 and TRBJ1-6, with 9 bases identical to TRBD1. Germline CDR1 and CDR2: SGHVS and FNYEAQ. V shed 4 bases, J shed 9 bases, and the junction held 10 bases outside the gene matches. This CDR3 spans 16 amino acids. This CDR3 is CASSYHPGTGPSPLHF. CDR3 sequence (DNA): TGTGCCAGCAGCTATCACCCCGGGACAGGGCCTTCACCCCTCCACTTT.

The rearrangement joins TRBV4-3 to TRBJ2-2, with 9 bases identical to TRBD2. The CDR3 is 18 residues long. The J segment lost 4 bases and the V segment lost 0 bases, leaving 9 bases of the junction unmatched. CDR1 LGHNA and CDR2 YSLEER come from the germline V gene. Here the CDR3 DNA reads TGCGCCAGCAGCCAAGATTACCTTAGCGGGGGTAGCACCGGGGAGCTGTTTTTT. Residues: CASSQDYLSGGSTGELFF.

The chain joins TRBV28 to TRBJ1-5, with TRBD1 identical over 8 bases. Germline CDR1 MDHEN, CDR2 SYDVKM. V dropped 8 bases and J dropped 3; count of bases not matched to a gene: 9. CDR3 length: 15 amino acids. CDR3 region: CASGGQGAFNQPQHF. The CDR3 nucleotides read TGTGCCAGCGGGGGGCAGGGGGCTTTCAATCAGCCCCAGCATTTT.